These 32 T cell receptor beta chains were sequenced from one sample in a study of response to subunit inactivated influenza vaccine. One entry per CDR3 protein, called by TCRdb with MiXCR from the RT-PCR reads. The sample carries 400,000 to 650,000 distinct CDR3 sequences, about 7.2% recorded once. Sequenced here: PBMCs from blood, sampled less than 30 months after vaccination. The receptors shown here come from a man aged 50 to 75 who received an inactivated influenza vaccine.

This clonotype was detected only a few times. The chain carries TRBV5-5 and TRBJ2-4, with D uncertain. CDR3 length: 16 amino acids. Between the trimmed V and J ends, which lost 5 bases and 1 base, there was a span of 16 bases. From germline, CDR1 is SGHKS and CDR2 YYEKEE (reference sequence). The DNA for the CDR3 is TGTGCCAGCAGACTCTCTCCAGCGTTGGCCAAAAACATTCAGTACTTC. This sequence encodes CASRLSPALAKNIQYF.

This clonotype was counted a few times. The rearrangement joins TRBV9 to TRBJ2-1; no firm D call. Germline CDR1 reads SGDLS; CDR2 reads YYNGEE. The V end lost 0 bases, the J end lost 6 bases, and 4 bases lay between the germline ends. The CDR3 extends over 12 amino acids. CDR3 amino acids: CASSVGLNEQFF. Written as DNA, the CDR3 is TGTGCCAGCAGCGTAGGACTCAATGAGCAGTTCTTC. The full variable domain, completed using reference TRBV9 and TRBJ2-1, is DSGVTQTPKHLITATGQRVTLRCSPRSGDLSVYWYQQSLDQGLQFLIQYYNGEERAKGNILERFSAQQFPDLHSELNLSSLELGDSALYFCASSVGLNEQFFGPGTRLTVL.

The chain joins TRBV6-1 to TRBJ1-2, with 11 bases matching TRBD1. Trimming took 6 bases from V and 7 from J; bases not matched to a gene: 13. In germline, CDR1 is MNHNS, CDR2 SASEGT. There are 16 residues in the CDR3. The CDR3 DNA sequence: TGTGCCAGCAGAGACCAGGACAGGGGGCGCTTCGGTGGCTACACCTTC. As protein: CASRDQDRGRFGGYTF.

The genes are TRBV10-3 and TRBJ2-5, with TRBD1 identical over 9 bases. After removal of 8 bases from V and 4 bases from J, the junction contained 5 bases not matched to a gene. Germline CDR1 and CDR2: ENHRY and SYGVKD. The CDR3 is made up of 13 amino acids. The CDR3 DNA sequence: TGTGCCATCCGGGACAGGGAGCGAGAGACCCAGTACTTC. Its protein product is CAIRDRERETQYF.

The J gene is TRBJ1-5, the V gene TRBV4-1; D gene ambiguous. The CDR3 spans 15 residues. V shed 0 bases and J shed 4 bases, with 10 bases lying between them. CDR1 and CDR2 (germline): MGHRA, YSYEKL. In DNA, the CDR3 is TGCGCCAGCAGCCAAGAGGGCCGGATAAATCAGCCCCAGCATTTT. This translates into CASSQEGRINQPQHF.

This clonotype was counted many times. The V call is TRBV11-3, the J call TRBJ2-3; either TRBD1 or TRBD2 may supply D (5 bases each). Trimming left V 6 bases short and J 2 bases short, with 24 bases between. The CDR3 runs to 18 residues. CDR1 and CDR2 from the germline V gene are SGHNT and YENEEA. CDR3 sequence: CASRQYKFLLGATDTQYF. The DNA of the CDR3 is TGTGCCAGCAGGCAATACAAGTTCCTACTAGGGGCCACAGATACGCAGTATTTT.

The sample holds a few counts of this clonotype. The chain combines TRBV4-1 with TRBJ1-5, with D hard to call. V gave up 4 bases and J gave up 0 bases, with 19 bases separating them. The CDR3 has 18 residues. Germline V gives CDR1 MGHRA, CDR2 YSYEKL. Here the CDR3 reads CASSPRFSGTYSNQPQHF. The CDR3, as DNA: TGCGCCAGCAGCCCCAGGTTTTCAGGAACCTATAGCAATCAGCCCCAGCATTTT.

This clonotype was recorded many times. The chain is built from TRBV5-6 and TRBJ1-4; TRBD1 agrees at 7 bases. Looked up from germline, CDR1 is SGHDT and CDR2 is YYEEEE. Germline trimming cut 0 bases from V and 7 bases from J; bases unmatched to any gene: 6. This CDR3 contains 15 residues. CDR3 protein: CASSLGQGGVEKLFF. DNA of the CDR3: TGTGCCAGCAGCTTGGGACAGGGAGGAGTTGAAAAACTGTTTTTT.

This chain joins TRBV12-3 or TRBV12-4 and TRBJ1-5; 9 bases map to TRBD1. V dropped 6 bases and J dropped 1; count of bases not matched to a gene: 10. This CDR3 is built from 17 residues. CDR3 nucleotides: TGTGCCAGCAGGGGACAGGGCGGAGGAGGGAGCAATCAGCCCCAGCATTTT. It encodes CASRGQGGGGSNQPQHF.

This clonotype has just a few counts. V and J are TRBV6-5 and TRBJ1-4; 8 bases align to TRBD1. V gave up 5 bases and J gave up 10 bases; unmatched junction bases: 3. The CDR3 has 12 residues. CDR1 and CDR2 from the germline V gene are MNHEY and SVGAGI. The CDR3 DNA sequence: TGTGCCAGCAGTAACAGGGGGGTAAAACTGTTTTTT. Encoded protein: CASSNRGVKLFF.

The sample holds many counts of this clonotype. The genes are TRBV10-2 and TRBJ1-6, with D hard to call. Per germline, CDR1 WSHSY and CDR2 SAAADI. Trimming shortened V by 6 bases and J by 5 bases, and 8 bases separated the two germline ends. There are 13 residues in the CDR3. The CDR3 loop is CASSQRDNSPLHF. CDR3 sequence (DNA): TGCGCCAGCAGCCAGAGGGATAATTCACCCCTCCACTTT.

There are a few counts of this clonotype. The chain combines TRBV3-1 with TRBJ2-7, with D unresolved. V gave up 1 base and J gave up 9 bases, with 10 bases separating them. The germline CDR1 and CDR2 sequences are LGHDT and YNNKEL (reference sequence). The CDR3 runs to 12 residues. CDR3 bases: TGTGCCAGCAGCCAAGCAATGGGAAGGCAGTACTTC. As protein: CASSQAMGRQYF.

A few counts support this clonotype. The genes are TRBV20-1 and TRBJ2-1; D might be TRBD2 (7 bases). Trimming removed 8 bases at V and 0 bases at J, with 17 bases between. Germline values: CDR1 DFQATT, CDR2 SNEGSKA (reference sequence). The CDR3 length is 15 residues. In DNA form, the CDR3 reads TGCAGTACACTCGCGGGGGCCAGCTCCTACAATGAGCAGTTCTTC. It codes for CSTLAGASSYNEQFF.

As DNA, the CDR3 is TGTGCCATCACCCCCCAGGACCGGAATGGCAATGAGCAGTTCTTC. Translating it yields CAITPQDRNGNEQFF. The V and J genes are TRBV10-3 and TRBJ2-1; D is undetermined. Germline V gene data show CDR1 as ENHRY and CDR2 as SYGVKD. V gave up 7 bases and J gave up 6 bases, with 19 bases separating them. This CDR3 contains 15 residues.

This chain's CDR3 is CASSRRVNTGELFF. DNA for the CDR3: TGCGCCAGCAGCCGGAGGGTGAACACCGGGGAGCTGTTTTTT. This chain connects TRBV4-3 to TRBJ2-2, with TRBD2 as a possible D gene (6 bases). This CDR3 is built from 14 residues. Between the trimmed V and J ends, which lost 4 bases and 1 base, there was a span of 7 bases. CDR1 is LGHNA and CDR2 is YSLEER in the germline V gene.

There are many counts of this clonotype. The chain links TRBV29-1 to TRBJ2-3; D possibly corresponds to TRBD2 (6 bases). Germline lookup yields CDR1 SQVTM and CDR2 ANQGSEA. Trimming left V 7 bases short and J 1 base short, with 18 bases between. The CDR3 is 15 amino acids. The CDR3 bases are TGCAGCGGCGGGGTGATAGGGGTTGGCACAGATACGCAGTATTTT. This codes for CSGGVIGVGTDTQYF.

There are many counts of this clonotype. The V and J genes are TRBV12-3 or TRBV12-4 and TRBJ1-5; D gene ambiguous. CDR3 length equals 15 residues. V was clipped by 5 bases and J by 6 bases, with 17 bases between them. The CDR3 protein is CASSHGPPAGQPQHF. The CDR3 coding sequence is TGTGCCAGCAGTCATGGGCCACCGGCGGGTCAGCCCCAGCATTTT.

This clonotype was counted between two and nine times. The chain carries TRBV7-8 and TRBJ1-5; D remains unclear. CDR3 length equals 15 residues. The V end lost 7 bases, the J end lost 1 base, and 14 bases lay between the germline ends. Germline CDR1 SGHVS, CDR2 FQNEAQ. The CDR3 bases are TGTGCCAGCACCCTCGCACTTGGGAGCAATCAGCCCCAGCATTTT. It is translated as CASTLALGSNQPQHF.

To note about this clonotype: One junction end does not reproduce the germline sequence, and a read error may be involved. The J gene is TRBJ2-5, the V gene TRBV20-1; a possible D gene is TRBD1 (6 bases). Germline CDR1 is DFQATT and CDR2 is SNEGSKA (reference sequence). The CDR3 contains 13 residues. For the CDR3, the DNA is TGCAGTGCCAGTACAGGGTACCAAGATACCCAGTACTTC. Amino acids: CSASTGYQDTQYF.

Only a few counts were recorded for this clonotype. This chain joins TRBV20-1 and TRBJ2-3; D not certain. Germline V gene lookup returns CDR1 DFQATT and CDR2 SNEGSKA (reference sequence). V was shortened by 6 bases and J by 2 bases, with 12 bases between the two germline ends. The CDR3 is 13 amino acids. CDR3 DNA sequence: TGCAGTGCCAGTATCTACTCCACAGATACGCAGTATTTT. It specifies CSASIYSTDTQYF.

The chain links TRBV5-1 to TRBJ2-4; D is ambiguous. V shed 0 bases and J shed 1 base, with 20 bases lying between them. Germline V gives CDR1 SGHRS, CDR2 YFSETQ. This CDR3 comprises 19 residues. The CDR3 is CASSLGRWINTRAKNIQYF. Written as DNA, the CDR3 is TGCGCCAGCAGCTTGGGCAGGTGGATTAATACGAGGGCCAAAAACATTCAGTACTTC.

This clonotype has just a few counts. CDR3 protein: CASTRGGAGGEQFF. The CDR3, as DNA: TGCGCCAGCACTCGAGGGGGGGCGGGAGGTGAGCAGTTCTTC. The chain carries TRBV5-1 and TRBJ2-1; TRBD2 matches 8 bases. In germline, CDR1 is SGHRS, CDR2 YFSETQ. The CDR3 is made up of 14 amino acids. V gave up 6 bases and J gave up 9 bases; unmatched junction bases: 11.

This clonotype has just a few counts. This chain links TRBV5-1 with TRBJ2-1, with TRBD1 as a possible D gene (5 bases). The CDR3 has 12 residues. Germline V gene data show CDR1 as SGHRS and CDR2 as YFSETQ. Trimming left V 4 bases short and J 9 bases short, with 11 bases between. The CDR3 sequence is CASSIQGSEQFF. CDR3 nucleotide sequence: TGCGCCAGCAGCATTCAGGGATCTGAGCAGTTCTTC.

A note on this clonotype: Compared with germline, one end of the junction differs, possibly owing to a read error. This sequence joins TRBV5-1 and TRBJ2-1; D not resolved. The CDR3 loop spans 11 amino acids. The V gene's germline CDR1 is SGHRS and CDR2 YFSETQ. The DNA for the CDR3 is TGCGCCAGCAGCCAATACAATGAGCGGTTCTTC. This codes for CASSQYNERFF. Full variable domain (remainder filled in from reference TRBV5-1 and TRBJ2-1): KAGVTQTPRYLIKTRGQQVTLSCSPISGHRSVSWYQQTPGQGLQFLFEYFSETQRNKGNFPGRFSGRQFSNSRSEMNVSTLELGDSALYLCASSQYNERFFGPGTRLTVL.

This clonotype was seen only a few times. This chain uses TRBV12-3 or TRBV12-4 with TRBJ2-2, with D unresolved. This CDR3 has 11 residues. V was cut by 6 bases and J by 5 bases, with 4 bases left in between. As DNA, the CDR3 is TGTGCCAGCAGGGCGACCGGGGAGCTGTTTTTT. It encodes CASRATGELFF.

This clonotype was seen at least ten times. This chain links TRBV5-1 with TRBJ2-1, with 8 bases aligning to TRBD2. Trimming took 0 bases from V and 4 from J; bases not matched to a gene: 3. This CDR3 region has 15 residues. Germline CDR1 and CDR2: SGHRS and YFSETQ. The CDR3 spells CASSLDGGVYNEQFF. The CDR3 DNA reads TGCGCCAGCAGCTTGGACGGGGGGGTGTACAATGAGCAGTTCTTC.

There are a few counts of this clonotype. This sequence joins TRBV9 and TRBJ2-3, with D unresolved. The V end was cut by 0 bases, the J end by 2 bases, with 13 bases between. The germline V gene encodes CDR1 SGDLS and CDR2 YYNGEE. CDR3 length: 16 residues. The chain's CDR3 is CASSVGSHPFTDTQYF. The CDR3 DNA sequence: TGTGCCAGCAGCGTAGGGAGCCACCCTTTCACAGATACGCAGTATTTT.

This clonotype has a handful of counts. V usage is TRBV25-1 and J usage is TRBJ2-7; 9 positions agree with TRBD1. Germline V gene lookup returns CDR1 MGHDK and CDR2 SYGVNS. CDR3 length: 20 amino acids. The J segment lost 5 bases and the V segment lost 8 bases, leaving 28 bases of the junction unmatched. Written as DNA, the CDR3 is TGTGCCAGCTCCAGCAGTGATTCCTTGTCTAAAACAGGGGGCGTAAACGAGCAGTACTTC. Its translation: CASSSSDSLSKTGGVNEQYF.

This clonotype was seen many times. The V call is TRBV6-5, the J call TRBJ2-4; TRBD1 is a possible D gene (6 bases). The CDR3 is 17 amino acids. Germline CDR1 is MNHEY and CDR2 is SVGAGI. Trimming stripped 2 bases from V and 0 bases from J, with 14 bases between. The chain's CDR3 is CASSYLLTGLAKNIQYF. CDR3 bases: TGTGCCAGCAGTTACCTGTTGACAGGTCTAGCCAAAAACATTCAGTACTTC.

This clonotype was observed at least ten times. CDR3: CATRQGRDTGELFF. The CDR3 coding sequence is TGTGCCACCCGACAGGGGAGGGACACCGGGGAGCTGTTTTTT. The chain links TRBV10-3 to TRBJ2-2, with a tentative D call TRBD1 (8 bases). The CDR3 is made up of 14 amino acids. Trimming removed 10 bases from V and 3 bases from J, with 15 bases in between. CDR1 is ENHRY, CDR2 SYGVKD, per germline.

A note on this clonotype: A much larger clone differs from this one at a single base, so this may be a read error. This chain uses TRBV27 with TRBJ1-4; D uncertain. The V and J ends lost 3 bases and 0 bases respectively, with 8 bases between them. The CDR3 totals 15 residues. Germline CDR1 is MNHEY and CDR2 is SMNVEV (reference sequence). The DNA of the CDR3 is TGTGCCAGCAGTTTTGCGGGCGCAACTAATGAAAAACTGTTTTTT. Translating it yields CASSFAGATNEKLFF.

V usage is TRBV6-1 and J usage is TRBJ1-2, with D uncertain. The CDR3 is 13 residues long. V lost 5 bases and J 5 bases, leaving 12 bases between the germline ends. The germline CDR1 and CDR2 sequences are MNHNS and SASEGT. The CDR3 spells CASSRRWPYGYTF. In DNA, the CDR3 is TGTGCCAGCAGTCGCCGGTGGCCTTATGGCTACACCTTC.